This entry lists 29 T cell receptor beta chains sequenced from one sample in a study of blood T cell repertoires in COVID-19. The table came from immunoSEQ multiplex PCR; TCRdb's copy has only in-frame clones and leaves some out. This sample carries fewer than 650,000 clones, 85% to 90% of them seen once, and the ten largest clones take about 8.2%. The sample consisted of peripheral blood. The receptors originated from a woman between 45 and 65 years old with COVID-19, enrolled during active disease.

This chain joins TRBV6-1 and TRBJ1-1; no definite D call. There are 16 residues in the CDR3. CDR1 is MNHNS, CDR2 SASEGT, per germline. Trimming stripped 1 base from V and 4 bases from J, with 16 bases between. This CDR3 is CASSEVGISGGTEAFF. Written as DNA, the CDR3 is TGTGCCAGCAGTGAAGTAGGGATTTCGGGAGGCACTGAAGCTTTCTTT.

The chain links TRBV13 to TRBJ2-5; 11 nucleotides agree with TRBD2. This CDR3 has 16 amino acids. J was trimmed by 4 bases and V by 4 bases; bases with no gene match: 8. The germline CDR1 and CDR2 sequences are PRHDT and FYEKMQ (reference sequence). The CDR3 sequence: CASSSSPSGGIETQYF. The DNA of the CDR3 is TGTGCCAGCAGCTCCTCACCTAGCGGGGGGATAGAGACCCAGTACTTC.

The chain is built from TRBV30 and TRBJ1-5, with D hard to call. V was shortened by 2 bases and J by 3 bases, with 8 bases between the two germline ends. Germline values: CDR1 GTSNPN, CDR2 SVGIG (reference sequence). The CDR3 loop spans 13 amino acids. DNA for the CDR3: TGTGCCTGGAGTTACAGCCTCAATCAGCCCCAGCATTTT. It specifies CAWSYSLNQPQHF.

V and J are TRBV6-6 and TRBJ1-2; 7 bases align to TRBD1. The V gene's germline CDR1 is MNHNY and CDR2 SVGAGI (reference sequence). After removal of 4 bases from V and 4 bases from J, the junction contained 6 bases not matched to a gene. The CDR3 is made up of 14 amino acids. CDR3 nucleotides: TGTGCCAGCAGTTCCGCGGACAGGCTCTATGGCTACACCTTC. It encodes CASSSADRLYGYTF.

This clone was detected once. The gene calls are TRBV19 and TRBJ2-3; 7 nucleotides line up with TRBD2. In germline, CDR1 is LNHDA, CDR2 SQIVND (reference sequence). This CDR3 region has 18 residues. V trimming: 9 bases; J trimming: 0 bases; junction bases outside the gene matches: 18. The CDR3 reads CASSHSEAGTLSTDTQYF. The CDR3 DNA is TGTGCCAGCAGTCATTCTGAAGCGGGAACCCTTAGCACAGATACGCAGTATTTT.

V usage is TRBV24-1 and J usage is TRBJ2-3; TRBD1 matches 8 bases. This CDR3 is 16 amino acids long. Germline CDR1 reads KGHDR; CDR2 reads SFDVKD. With 3 bases clipped from V and 6 bases from J, the junction kept 10 bases outside the gene matches. In DNA, the CDR3 is TGTGCCACCAGTGATCCCTATGCAGGGGGCGTCGATACGCAGTATTTT. Translated, it gives CATSDPYAGGVDTQYF.

The rearrangement joins TRBV10-3 to TRBJ2-3, with TRBD2 identical over 13 bases. Per the germline V gene, CDR1 is ENHRY and CDR2 is SYGVKD. The CDR3 length is 15 residues. Germline trimming cut 7 bases from V and 2 bases from J; bases unmatched to any gene: 3. CDR3 coding DNA: TGTGCCATCACGGGACTAGCGGGGTCCACAGATACGCAGTATTTT. Its protein is CAITGLAGSTDTQYF.

A single count supports this clone. V gene TRBV11-3 combines with J gene TRBJ1-3; TRBD1 matches at 7 bases. J was trimmed by 7 bases and V by 4 bases; bases with no gene match: 4. Germline V lookup: CDR1 SGHNT, CDR2 YENEEA. This CDR3 has 13 residues. The DNA of the CDR3 is TGTGCCAGCAGCTCGGGACAGCTGAACACCATATATTTT. Protein: CASSSGQLNTIYF.

This chain joins TRBV5-1 and TRBJ1-2; possible D gene TRBD1, 5 bases. The CDR3 sequence is 15 residues long. The V gene lost 0 bases and the J gene lost 1 base, with 10 bases spanning the gap. CDR1 is SGHRS, CDR2 YFSETQ, per germline. As DNA, the CDR3 is TGCGCCAGCAGCTTGGGTCAGGGAAGTAACTATGGCTACACCTTC. Encoded protein: CASSLGQGSNYGYTF.

This chain uses TRBV10-2 with TRBJ1-1; D gene ambiguous. Germline CDR1 and CDR2: WSHSY and SAAADI. V lost 9 bases, J lost 1 base, and 9 bases lay in between. CDR3 length: 12 amino acids. In DNA, the CDR3 is TGCGCCAGTTCGGAGGGGAACACTGAAGCTTTCTTT. This gives the protein CASSEGNTEAFF.

The chain is built from TRBV2 and TRBJ1-1; TRBD1 matches 8 bases. The CDR3 spans 13 residues. Trimming at V came to 6 bases and at J to 6 bases, leaving 6 bases not matched to a gene. Per germline, CDR1 SNHLY and CDR2 FYNNEI. The CDR3 DNA follows: TGTGCCAGCAGGGCACAGGGGGTACCTGAAGCTTTCTTT. Its translation is CASRAQGVPEAFF.

The gene calls are TRBV29-1 and TRBJ1-1; D is ambiguous. Trimming removed 1 base at V and 4 bases at J, with 10 bases between. Germline V CDR1 and CDR2: SQVTM, ANQGSEA. The CDR3 is 13 amino acids. CDR3 sequence reads: CSVEVASLTEAFF. CDR3 nucleotide sequence: TGCAGCGTTGAAGTCGCCAGTCTCACTGAAGCTTTCTTT.

The chain is built from TRBV27 and TRBJ1-1; D possibly corresponds to TRBD1 (6 bases). Germline values: CDR1 MNHEY, CDR2 SMNVEV (reference sequence). V was clipped by 7 bases and J by 1 base, with 16 bases between them. CDR3 length: 15 amino acids. CDR3 sequence: CASTRTVGANTEAFF. CDR3 sequence (DNA): TGTGCCAGCACAAGGACTGTGGGGGCGAACACTGAAGCTTTCTTT.

Concerning this clone: Other DNA sequences in this specimen translate into the identical CDR3. The chain carries TRBV18 and TRBJ2-3, with D perhaps matching TRBD2 (5 bases). V lost 0 bases and J lost 1, with 5 bases in between. Germline V gene data show CDR1 as KGHSH and CDR2 as LQKENI. The CDR3 sequence is 14 residues long. CDR3 DNA sequence: TGTGCCAGCTCACCACCTAGCGGCACAGATACGCAGTATTTT. This translates into CASSPPSGTDTQYF.

The gene calls are TRBV6-1 and TRBJ1-2, with D possibly being TRBD1 (5 bases). The germline V and J ends were trimmed by 0 bases and 8 bases, with 19 bases remaining between them. The germline gives CDR1 MNHNS, CDR2 SASEGT. The CDR3 is 16 residues long. As DNA, the CDR3 is TGTGCCAGCAGTGAAGCCGCCGACAGTTATCCAGACGGCTACACCTTC. Protein: CASSEAADSYPDGYTF.

This chain connects TRBV7-2 to TRBJ2-1; no definite D call. Germline CDR1 reads SGHTA; CDR2 reads FQGNSA. The CDR3 has 15 amino acids. V gave up 5 bases and J gave up 0 bases, with 11 bases separating them. CDR3 protein: CASSRQARSYNEQFF. The CDR3 nucleotides are TGTGCCAGCAGCCGGCAGGCCCGCTCCTACAATGAGCAGTTCTTC. The full variable domain, its missing parts supplied by reference TRBV7-2 and TRBJ2-1, is GAGVSQSPSNKVTEKGKDVELRCDPISGHTALYWYRQSLGQGLEFLIYFQGNSAPDKSGLPSDRFSAERTGGSVSTLTIQRTQQEDSAVYLCASSRQARSYNEQFFGPGTRLTVL.

This chain connects TRBV4-1 to TRBJ2-5; D perhaps matches TRBD2 (5 bases). This CDR3 region has 13 residues. From germline, CDR1 is MGHRA and CDR2 YSYEKL. V shed 4 bases and J shed 5 bases, with 11 bases lying between them. CDR3 coding DNA: TGCGCCAGCAGCCCAGCGGTGGGGGAGACCCAGTACTTC. Translation: CASSPAVGETQYF.

V and J are TRBV9 and TRBJ2-1, with D possibly being TRBD2 (5 bases). Germline loops: CDR1 SGDLS, CDR2 YYNGEE. Deletions cut 1 base from V and 0 bases from J, with 11 bases between. There are 16 residues in the CDR3. The CDR3 region is CASSVILGSSYNEQFF. The CDR3 DNA sequence: TGTGCCAGCAGCGTAATTCTGGGGAGCTCCTACAATGAGCAGTTCTTC. Drawing the rest from reference TRBV9 and TRBJ2-1, the complete variable domain is DSGVTQTPKHLITATGQRVTLRCSPRSGDLSVYWYQQSLDQGLQFLIQYYNGEERAKGNILERFSAQQFPDLHSELNLSSLELGDSALYFCASSVILGSSYNEQFFGPGTRLTVL.

The chain has TRBV2 and TRBJ2-2; TRBD1 matches at 7 bases. J lost 4 bases, V lost 5 bases, and 7 bases had no gene match. Looked up from germline, CDR1 is SNHLY and CDR2 is FYNNEI. The CDR3 consists of 15 residues. The CDR3 loop reads CASSPPGTVTGELFF. DNA of the CDR3: TGTGCCAGCAGTCCCCCCGGGACAGTCACCGGGGAGCTGTTTTTT.

In DNA form, the CDR3 reads TGTGCCAGCAGTGAAAATACCGGGGGGACTGAAGCTTTCTTT. Translating it yields CASSENTGGTEAFF. The chain joins TRBV2 to TRBJ1-1; tentative D call: TRBD1 (5 bases). Germline CDR1 and CDR2: SNHLY and FYNNEI. V lost 2 bases, J lost 5 bases, and 12 bases lay in between. The CDR3 is made up of 14 amino acids.

The chain employs TRBV28 and TRBJ1-5, with TRBD1 as a possible D gene (6 bases). CDR3 length: 16 residues. Germline V gene sequence: CDR1 MDHEN, CDR2 SYDVKM. V lost 5 bases and J lost 1, with 15 bases in between. CDR3 nucleotide sequence: TGTGCCAGCAGTCAAACAGGGCTTTGGAGCAATCAGCCCCAGCATTTT. Its translation: CASSQTGLWSNQPQHF.

The chain joins TRBV6-1 to TRBJ1-2, with TRBD1 as a possible D gene (5 bases). The CDR3 is 14 residues long. Germline-derived CDR1 and CDR2 are MNHNS and SASEGT. V was trimmed by 1 base and J by 7 bases, leaving 13 bases between them. The CDR3 loop reads CASSEGSRGSGYTF. In DNA form, the CDR3 reads TGTGCCAGCAGTGAAGGCTCCCGGGGGTCTGGCTACACCTTC.

V is TRBV6-5 and J is TRBJ2-3; D is perhaps TRBD2 (6 bases). The CDR3 runs to 14 residues. Germline V gene data show CDR1 as MNHEY and CDR2 as SVGAGI. Between the trimmed V and J ends, which lost 11 bases and 4 bases, there was a span of 19 bases. In DNA form, the CDR3 reads TGTGCCGGGCGAGGGGACGGAGGGTCAGATACGCAGTATTTT. Its translation is CAGRGDGGSDTQYF.

The chain joins TRBV30 to TRBJ1-2; possible D gene TRBD1, 6 bases. The CDR3 runs 13 residues. Trimming shortened V by 3 bases and J by 3 bases, and 11 bases separated the two germline ends. Germline V lookup: CDR1 GTSNPN, CDR2 SVGIG (reference sequence). The CDR3 loop is CAWSRGRDYGYTF. CDR3 nucleotides: TGTGCCTGGAGCAGGGGCCGCGACTATGGCTACACCTTC.

V gene TRBV6-5 combines with J gene TRBJ2-7; D is perhaps TRBD2 (5 bases). The germline V gene has CDR1 MNHEY and CDR2 SVGAGI. Trimming pared 11 bases from V and 1 base from J, leaving 18 bases between. The CDR3 length is 14 residues. In nucleotides, the CDR3 is TGTGCCGGGTCAATCGGACTGTTATCCTACGAGCAGTACTTC. Amino acid sequence: CAGSIGLLSYEQYF.

The V gene is TRBV2, the J gene TRBJ2-5, with 13 positions matching TRBD2. Losses at the gene ends were 2 bases for V and 2 bases for J; bases not matched to a gene: 8. This CDR3 has 18 residues. Germline-derived CDR1 and CDR2 are SNHLY and FYNNEI. As DNA, the CDR3 is TGTGCCAGCAGTGAATCCCGGACTAGCGGGGGCCCGCAAGAGACCCAGTACTTC. Translating gives CASSESRTSGGPQETQYF.

This chain links TRBV10-3 with TRBJ1-1; D is perhaps TRBD1 (6 bases). V lost 6 bases, J lost 2 bases, and 13 bases lay in between. Germline V lookup: CDR1 ENHRY, CDR2 SYGVKD. The CDR3 is 14 amino acids. CDR3 residues: CAIRTTGLNTEAFF. Here the CDR3 DNA reads TGTGCCATCAGGACGACAGGCCTTAACACTGAAGCTTTCTTT.

The chain recombines TRBV5-5 with TRBJ2-5; TRBD2 matches 9 bases. Losses at the gene ends were 6 bases for V and 5 bases for J; bases not matched to a gene: 8. CDR1 and CDR2 (germline): SGHKS, YYEKEE (reference sequence). The CDR3 covers 14 residues. CDR3 in amino acids: CASTVAGGQETQYF. CDR3 nucleotide sequence: TGTGCCAGCACCGTTGCGGGGGGGCAGGAGACCCAGTACTTC.

The gene calls are TRBV6-6 and TRBJ2-7; a weak D match, TRBD2 (6 bases). The germline V gene encodes CDR1 MNHNY and CDR2 SVGAGI (reference sequence). V shed 2 bases and J shed 0 bases, with 8 bases lying between them. This CDR3 comprises 14 residues. The CDR3 DNA follows: TGTGCCAGCAGTTACCTTAGCGGCTCCTACGAGCAGTACTTC. Its protein product is CASSYLSGSYEQYF.